Listed below are T cell receptor beta chains from one sample, sequenced in a study of shared clonotypes between healthy human individuals. Libraries were prepared by immunoSEQ multiplex PCR; TCRdb keeps only in-frame clonotypes and omits some of them. This sample yields about 490,000 clones, of which over 65% are seen a single time; around 13% belongs to the top ten. Sequencing used PBMCs. The receptors here all came from a woman in her forties in good health. Some clones in this sample may be carry-over from other donors' samples. Both conserved end residues are part of each CDR3. The D gene is left open where the match is weak. A clone size is listed for some rows: how often the clone was seen (once, few, many), or a class if it is expanded.

>.|18|TRBJ2-7|.|TRBV27
CASSSNRLERGRGYEQYF
TGTGCCAGCAGTTCAAACCGCCTCGAGAGAGGTAGGGGGTACGAGCAGTACTTC
>.|13|TRBJ1-2|few|TRBV19
CASTVGQAYGYTF
TGTGCCAGTACCGTGGGACAAGCCTATGGCTACACCTTC
>TRBD1|15|TRBJ2-5|.|TRBV6-5
CASSYSARGWETQYF
TGTGCCAGCAGTTACTCTGCCAGGGGGTGGGAGACCCAGTACTTC
>.|16|TRBJ2-1|.|TRBV4-3
CASSQNSEISYNEQFF
TGCGCCAGCAGCCAAAATTCGGAGATCTCCTACAATGAGCAGTTCTTC
>.|13|TRBJ1-2|.|TRBV6-5
CASSFGVWDGYTF
TGTGCCAGCAGTTTCGGGGTCTGGGATGGCTACACCTTC
>.|15|TRBJ2-7|few|TRBV6-5
CASSHDRRSSYEQYF
TGTGCCAGCAGTCATGACAGGAGGAGCTCCTACGAGCAGTACTTC
>TRBD1|12|TRBJ2-7|.|TRBV29-1
CSGWTGNYEQYF
TGCAGCGGGTGGACAGGGAACTACGAGCAGTACTTC
>.|13|TRBJ2-7|.|TRBV11-2
CASRLVRVDEQYF
TGTGCCAGCAGGCTAGTCAGGGTTGACGAGCAGTACTTC
>TRBD1|13|TRBJ1-1|.|TRBV29-1
CSAGQGAQTEAFF
TGCAGCGCCGGACAGGGGGCGCAGACTGAAGCTTTCTTT
>.|12|TRBJ1-1|.|TRBV7-2
CASRPGNTEAFF
TGTGCCAGCAGACCAGGGAACACTGAAGCTTTCTTT
>.|13|TRBJ2-7|.|TRBV2
CASSTDSVLGQYF
TGTGCCAGCAGTACCGACAGCGTTCTTGGGCAGTACTTC
>.|16|TRBJ2-2|many|TRBV7-3
CASSLSRGIDTGELFF
TGTGCCAGCAGCCTTTCTAGGGGAATAGACACCGGGGAGCTGTTTTTT
>.|15|TRBJ2-7|.|TRBV25-1
CASSDSGIPPYEQYF
TGTGCCAGCAGTGACTCAGGGATTCCTCCCTACGAGCAGTACTTC
>.|16|TRBJ1-1|many|TRBV10-3
CAISESRGIGSAEAFF
TGTGCCATCAGTGAGTCTCGGGGTATAGGTTCGGCTGAAGCTTTCTTT